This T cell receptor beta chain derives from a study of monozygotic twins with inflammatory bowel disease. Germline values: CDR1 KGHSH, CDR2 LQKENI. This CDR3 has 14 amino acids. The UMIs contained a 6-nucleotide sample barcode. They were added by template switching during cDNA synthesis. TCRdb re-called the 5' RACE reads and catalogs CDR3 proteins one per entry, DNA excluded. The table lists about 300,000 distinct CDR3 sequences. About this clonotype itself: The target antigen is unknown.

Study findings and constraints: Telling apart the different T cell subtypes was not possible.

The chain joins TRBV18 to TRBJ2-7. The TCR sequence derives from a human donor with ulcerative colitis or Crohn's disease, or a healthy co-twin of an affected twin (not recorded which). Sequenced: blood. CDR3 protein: CASSPDLSGYEQYF.